Shown below are 26 T cell receptor beta chains from a single sample sequenced in a study of T cell repertoires in ileal Crohn's disease (dated by TCRdb to the late 2010s). This specimen's time point label, interpreted: neoterminal ileum biopsy at postoperative endoscopy, about 6 months after surgery. Library method: the immunoSEQ multiplex PCR assay. As stored in TCRdb, this immuneACCESS dataset retains in-frame rearrangements with V and J assigned. A fraction of the clones does not appear; measured against another copy, unresolved V genes explain less than half of the discrepancy, and the remainder lacks a known reason. Here the sample has roughly 60,000 clones; around 90% occur a single time. The ten top clones hold under 2.5% of the sample. Specimen: ileal tissue. All receptors come from an adult with Crohn's disease.

The genes are TRBV5-1 and TRBJ2-3; no clear D gene. Germline lookup yields CDR1 SGHRS and CDR2 YFSETQ. The CDR3 is 13 residues long. V dropped 1 base and J dropped 4 bases, with 7 bases sitting between them. Here the CDR3 DNA reads TGCGCCAGCAGCTTGTCCGGTGCAGATACGCAGTATTTT. Translating it yields CASSLSGADTQYF.

The V call is TRBV10-2, the J call TRBJ1-1; TRBD1 is a possible D gene (5 bases). Looked up from germline, CDR1 is WSHSY and CDR2 is SAAADI. V lost 10 bases and J lost 1, with 13 bases in between. The CDR3 contains 13 residues. The chain's CDR3 is CATRGNGNTEAFF. The CDR3 nucleotides are TGCGCCACCCGGGGGAATGGGAACACTGAAGCTTTCTTT.

The V call is TRBV2, the J call TRBJ1-6, with 10 bases identical to TRBD1. Trimming took 6 bases from V and 10 from J; bases not matched to a gene: 6. The CDR3 has 14 amino acids. Germline lookup yields CDR1 SNHLY and CDR2 FYNNEI. The CDR3 sequence is CASSLGQGGSPLHF. The CDR3 nucleotides are TGTGCCAGCAGCCTTGGACAGGGGGGCTCACCCCTCCACTTT. The complete variable domain, with remaining parts taken from reference TRBV2 and TRBJ1-6, reads EPEVTQTPSHQVTQMGQEVILRCVPISNHLYFYWYRQILGQKVEFLVSFYNNEISEKSEIFDDQFSVERPDGSNFTLKIRSTKLEDSAMYFCASSLGQGGSPLHFGNGTRLTVT.

The V call is TRBV18, the J call TRBJ1-5; 9 bases map to TRBD1. There are 14 residues in the CDR3. After removal of 8 bases from V and 2 bases from J, the junction contained 4 bases not matched to a gene. From germline, CDR1 is KGHSH and CDR2 LQKENI. The CDR3 DNA follows: TGTGCCAGCCTCAGGGACAGGGGCAATCAGCCCCAGCATTTT. Its protein is CASLRDRGNQPQHF.

The chain joins TRBV9 to TRBJ2-6; 7 bases map to TRBD1. J lost 1 base, V lost 2 bases, and 9 bases had no gene match. This CDR3 comprises 18 residues. The germline V gene encodes CDR1 SGDLS and CDR2 YYNGEE. Here the CDR3 reads CASSVVGRGKSGANVLTF. The CDR3, as DNA: TGTGCCAGCAGCGTCGTAGGCAGGGGGAAGTCTGGGGCCAACGTCCTGACTTTC. Supplemented by reference TRBV9 and TRBJ2-6, the full variable domain reads DSGVTQTPKHLITATGQRVTLRCSPRSGDLSVYWYQQSLDQGLQFLIQYYNGEERAKGNILERFSAQQFPDLHSELNLSSLELGDSALYFCASSVVGRGKSGANVLTFGAGSRLTVL.

The chain is built from TRBV6-6 and TRBJ2-7; the match to TRBD2 covers 8 bases. Germline-derived CDR1 and CDR2 are MNHNY and SVGAGI (reference sequence). The CDR3 is 14 residues long. J lost 4 bases, V lost 10 bases, and 12 bases had no gene match. In nucleotides, the CDR3 is TGTGCCACCAAAGGGGTGGCTAGCGGGTACGAGCAGTACGTC. Encoded protein: CATKGVASGYEQYV.

The chain has TRBV5-1 and TRBJ2-1; TRBD2 aligns across 10 bases. Germline CDR1 is SGHRS and CDR2 is YFSETQ. This CDR3 spans 14 amino acids. The V gene end was trimmed by 7 bases and the J gene end by 6 bases; junction bases not matched to a gene: 7. In DNA form, the CDR3 reads TGCGCCAGCGGAAGCGGGGGGGCCTTCAATGAGCAGTTCTTC. This gives the protein CASGSGGAFNEQFF.

The chain joins TRBV6-1 to TRBJ1-3; D not resolved. Germline V CDR1 and CDR2: MNHNS, SASEGT. The CDR3 sequence is 17 residues long. Deletions cut 1 base from V and 0 bases from J, with 13 bases between. This chain's CDR3 is CASSEEIRHLSGNTIYF. The CDR3 DNA reads as TGTGCCAGCAGTGAAGAAATCAGGCATCTCTCTGGAAACACCATATATTTT.

This clone was counted only a few times. V and J are TRBV11-3 and TRBJ2-6; 9 bases map to TRBD1. The CDR3 has 18 amino acids. After removal of 2 bases from V and 0 bases from J, the junction contained 5 bases not matched to a gene. Germline assignment: CDR1 SGHNT and CDR2 YENEEA. Written as DNA, the CDR3 is TGTGCCAGCAGCTTACCCGGGACAGGGTACTCTGGGGCCAACGTCCTGACTTTC. It translates to CASSLPGTGYSGANVLTF.

In its sample, this clone was seen once. The chain combines TRBV19 with TRBJ2-7; perhaps TRBD1 as D (6 bases). V was pared by 0 bases and J by 9 bases, with 12 bases between. The CDR3 totals 13 residues. Germline CDR1 LNHDA, CDR2 SQIVND (reference sequence). CDR3 residues: CASSIEARGRQYF. CDR3 nucleotides: TGTGCCAGTAGTATAGAGGCCAGGGGAAGGCAGTACTTC.

J is TRBJ2-7 and V is TRBV5-5; 9 bases are shared with TRBD1. CDR3 length: 15 amino acids. Germline V CDR1 and CDR2: SGHKS, YYEKEE (reference sequence). V shed 5 bases and J 3 bases; nucleotides not matched to a gene: 9. The CDR3 DNA follows: TGTGCCAGCAGTTTTGCGGGACAGGGTATCTACGAGCAGTACGTC. Translation: CASSFAGQGIYEQYV.

The chain combines TRBV2 with TRBJ1-5, with D unclear. Per the germline V gene, CDR1 is SNHLY and CDR2 is FYNNEI. This CDR3 has 13 amino acids. V shed 6 bases and J shed 7 bases, with 13 bases lying between them. This chain's CDR3 is CASSVGRRQPQHF. CDR3 nucleotides: TGTGCCAGCAGCGTCGGGAGGCGGCAGCCCCAGCATTTT.

The chain links TRBV6-1 to TRBJ1-5; no reliable D call. CDR3 length equals 13 residues. V lost 6 bases and J 2 bases, leaving 8 bases between the germline ends. CDR1 MNHNS and CDR2 SASEGT come from the germline V gene. The CDR3 bases are TGTGCCAGCAGCCACAGCCGCAATCAGCCCCAGCATTTT. The encoded protein is CASSHSRNQPQHF.

V usage is TRBV11-2 and J usage is TRBJ2-1; D uncertain. The V gene lost 0 bases and the J gene lost 9 bases, with 6 bases spanning the gap. Germline V gene sequence: CDR1 SGHAT, CDR2 FQNNGV. This CDR3 contains 12 residues. CDR3 sequence (DNA): TGTGCCAGCAGCTTAGACAGGCTTGAGCAGTTCTTC. It specifies CASSLDRLEQFF.

The chain combines TRBV7-8 with TRBJ1-5; D ambiguous. This CDR3 spans 14 amino acids. V lost 5 bases, J lost 0 bases, and 8 bases lay in between. Germline V gene data show CDR1 as SGHVS and CDR2 as FQNEAQ. The CDR3 coding sequence is TGTGCCAGCAGCGGCTACAGTAGCAATCAGCCCCAGCATTTT. This codes for CASSGYSSNQPQHF.

The chain combines TRBV5-1 with TRBJ1-5; D remains ambiguous. The V and J ends lost 4 bases and 0 bases respectively, with 11 bases between them. Germline V gene lookup returns CDR1 SGHRS and CDR2 YFSETQ. This CDR3 region has 15 residues. The CDR3: CASSPHASSNQPQHF. For the CDR3, the DNA is TGCGCCAGCAGCCCGCACGCGTCTAGCAATCAGCCCCAGCATTTT.

The J gene is TRBJ1-3, the V gene TRBV19; perhaps TRBD1 as D (5 bases). V gave up 11 bases and J gave up 3 bases, with 11 bases separating them. CDR1 is LNHDA and CDR2 is SQIVND in the germline V gene (reference sequence). The CDR3 is 12 amino acids. The CDR3 sequence: CAATDSGNTIYF. CDR3 in DNA: TGTGCCGCCACCGACAGTGGAAACACCATATATTTT.

The chain recombines TRBV12-5 with TRBJ2-1; D is possibly TRBD1 (6 bases). CDR1 is LGHNT, CDR2 FRNRAP, per germline. The ends were cut back, 5 bases at V and 9 bases at J, with 17 bases in the middle. The CDR3 length is 14 residues. CDR3 sequence (DNA): TGTGCTAGTGGTCTCTCAACAGGGTTTGGTGAGCAGTTCTTC. Amino acids: CASGLSTGFGEQFF.

This clone occurred a few times. The chain links TRBV27 to TRBJ2-7; 9 nucleotides match TRBD2. This CDR3 is 14 amino acids long. The germline V gene encodes CDR1 MNHEY and CDR2 SMNVEV (reference sequence). With V trimmed by 6 bases and J by 4 bases, 7 bases remained unmatched. The CDR3 sequence: CASSRAGGVYEQYF. CDR3 DNA sequence: TGTGCCAGCAGCCGAGCGGGGGGTGTGTACGAGCAGTACTTC.

This CDR3 reads CASSSATGSEQYV. CDR3 DNA: TGCGCCAGCAGCTCCGCGACAGGGTCCGAGCAGTACGTC. The J gene is TRBJ2-7, the V gene TRBV5-1, with TRBD1 matching 7 bases. Germline V gene data show CDR1 as SGHRS and CDR2 as YFSETQ. The ends lost 3 bases at V and 6 bases at J; junction bases unmatched: 6. This CDR3 contains 13 residues.

The rearrangement uses TRBV7-2 and TRBJ2-7, with 9 bases lining up with TRBD2. Looked up from germline, CDR1 is SGHTA and CDR2 is FQGNSA. Unmatched junction bases numbered 7, after V lost 4 bases and J lost 3 bases. This CDR3 is 15 amino acids long. CDR3 residues: CASSSLAGWNYEQYF. In DNA, the CDR3 is TGTGCCAGCAGCTCTCTAGCGGGATGGAACTACGAGCAGTACTTC.

The J gene is TRBJ1-2, the V gene TRBV11-2; D call uncertain. Germline lookup yields CDR1 SGHAT and CDR2 FQNNGV. The CDR3 covers 15 residues. Trimming removed 5 bases from V and 4 bases from J, with 17 bases in between. The CDR3 loop reads CASSHYTIEGYGYTF. The CDR3, as DNA: TGTGCCAGCAGCCACTACACTATCGAGGGCTATGGCTACACCTTC.

This clone was seen a handful of times. The chain links TRBV10-1 to TRBJ1-1, with D unclear. Trimming shortened V by 2 bases and J by 4 bases, and 11 bases separated the two germline ends. The CDR3 is made up of 14 amino acids. CDR1 is WNHNN and CDR2 is SYGVQD in the germline V gene (reference sequence). The CDR3 sequence is CASSERVGATEAFF. The CDR3, as DNA: TGCGCCAGCAGTGAGCGGGTTGGAGCCACTGAAGCTTTCTTT.

This clone was observed once. This chain uses TRBV7-6 with TRBJ2-7; 7 nucleotides agree with TRBD1. CDR1 is SGHVS, CDR2 FNYEAQ, per germline. Losses at the gene ends were 1 base for V and 3 bases for J; bases not matched to a gene: 6. The CDR3 extends over 15 amino acids. The CDR3 nucleotides are TGTGCCAGCAGCTTAGAACCGGGACAGAGCTACGAGCAGTACTTC. As protein: CASSLEPGQSYEQYF. The whole variable domain, remainder taken from reference TRBV7-6 and TRBJ2-7, is GAGVSQSPRYKVTKRGQDVALRCDPISGHVSLYWYRQALGQGPEFLTYFNYEAQQDKSGLPNDRFSAERPEGSISTLTIQRTEQRDSAMYRCASSLEPGQSYEQYFGPGTRLTVT.

This clone appeared once. The rearrangement joins TRBV6-6 to TRBJ2-2; 7 bases match TRBD1. Trimming removed 7 bases from V and 1 base from J; junction bases left unmatched: 3. The CDR3 runs 14 residues. Germline V gene sequence: CDR1 MNHNY, CDR2 SVGAGI (reference sequence). The CDR3, as DNA: TGTGCCAGCACGGGACAGTTGAACACCGGGGAGCTGTTTTTT. As protein: CASTGQLNTGELFF.

The chain couples TRBV10-3 to TRBJ1-2; 10 bases line up with TRBD1. The germline V gene has CDR1 ENHRY and CDR2 SYGVKD. V shed 3 bases, J shed 6 bases, and the junction held 4 bases outside the gene matches. CDR3 size: 14 residues. The CDR3 protein is CAISDWGTGDGYTF. In nucleotides, the CDR3 is TGTGCCATCAGTGATTGGGGGACAGGGGATGGCTACACCTTC.